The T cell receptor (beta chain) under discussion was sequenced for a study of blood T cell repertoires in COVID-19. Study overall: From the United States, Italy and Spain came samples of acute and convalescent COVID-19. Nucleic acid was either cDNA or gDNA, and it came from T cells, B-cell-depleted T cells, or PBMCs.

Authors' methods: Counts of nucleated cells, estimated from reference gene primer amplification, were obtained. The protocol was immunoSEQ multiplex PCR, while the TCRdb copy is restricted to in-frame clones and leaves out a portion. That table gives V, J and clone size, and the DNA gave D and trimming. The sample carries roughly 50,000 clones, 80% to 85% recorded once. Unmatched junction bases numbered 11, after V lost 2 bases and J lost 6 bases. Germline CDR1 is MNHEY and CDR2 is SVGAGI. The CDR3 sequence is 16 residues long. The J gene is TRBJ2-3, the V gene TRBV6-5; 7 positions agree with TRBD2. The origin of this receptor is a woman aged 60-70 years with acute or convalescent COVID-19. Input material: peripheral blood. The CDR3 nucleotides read TGTGCCAGCAGTTACGGGGGGGAAGGGGTGATGGATACGCAGTATTTT. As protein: CASSYGGEGVMDTQYF.